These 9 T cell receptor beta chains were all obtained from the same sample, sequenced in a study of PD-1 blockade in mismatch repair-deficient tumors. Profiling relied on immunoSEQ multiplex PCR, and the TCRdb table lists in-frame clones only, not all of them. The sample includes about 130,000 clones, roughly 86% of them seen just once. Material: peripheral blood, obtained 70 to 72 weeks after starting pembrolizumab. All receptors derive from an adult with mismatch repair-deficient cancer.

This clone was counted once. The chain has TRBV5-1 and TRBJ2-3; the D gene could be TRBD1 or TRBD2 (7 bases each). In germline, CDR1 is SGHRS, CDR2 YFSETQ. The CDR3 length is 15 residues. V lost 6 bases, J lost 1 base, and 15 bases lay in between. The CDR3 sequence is CASIHRGGGTDTQYF. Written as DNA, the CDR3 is TGCGCCAGCATCCACAGGGGAGGGGGCACAGATACGCAGTATTTT.

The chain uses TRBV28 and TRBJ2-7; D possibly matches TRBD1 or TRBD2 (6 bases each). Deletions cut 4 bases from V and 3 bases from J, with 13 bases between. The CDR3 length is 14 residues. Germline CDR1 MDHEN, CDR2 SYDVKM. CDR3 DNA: TGTGCCAGCAGTTGGAGGGGGGATTACTACGAGCAGTACTTC. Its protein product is CASSWRGDYYEQYF.

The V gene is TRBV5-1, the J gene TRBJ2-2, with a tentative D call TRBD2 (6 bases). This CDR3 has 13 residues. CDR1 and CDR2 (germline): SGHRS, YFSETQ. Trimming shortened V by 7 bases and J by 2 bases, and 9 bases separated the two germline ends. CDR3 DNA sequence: TGCGCCAGCCGGGACTCTAACACCGGGGAGCTGTTTTTT. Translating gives CASRDSNTGELFF.

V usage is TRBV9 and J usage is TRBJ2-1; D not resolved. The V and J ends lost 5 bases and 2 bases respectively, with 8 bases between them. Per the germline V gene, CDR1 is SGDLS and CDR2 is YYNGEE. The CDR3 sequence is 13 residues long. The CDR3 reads CASRGEAYNEQFF. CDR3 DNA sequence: TGTGCCAGCAGGGGTGAGGCCTACAATGAGCAGTTCTTC.

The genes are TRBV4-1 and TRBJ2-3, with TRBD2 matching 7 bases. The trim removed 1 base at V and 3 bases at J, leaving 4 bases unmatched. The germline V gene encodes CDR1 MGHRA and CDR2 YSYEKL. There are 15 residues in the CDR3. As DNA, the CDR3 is TGCGCCAGCAGCCAAGGTTGGGGAGGGACAGATACGCAGTATTTT. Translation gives CASSQGWGGTDTQYF.

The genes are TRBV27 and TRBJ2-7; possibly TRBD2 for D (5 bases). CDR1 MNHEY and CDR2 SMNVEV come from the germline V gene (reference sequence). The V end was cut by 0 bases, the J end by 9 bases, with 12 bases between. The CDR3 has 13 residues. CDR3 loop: CASSLSPAVGQYF. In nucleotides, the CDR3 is TGTGCCAGCAGTTTATCACCAGCGGTCGGGCAGTACTTC.

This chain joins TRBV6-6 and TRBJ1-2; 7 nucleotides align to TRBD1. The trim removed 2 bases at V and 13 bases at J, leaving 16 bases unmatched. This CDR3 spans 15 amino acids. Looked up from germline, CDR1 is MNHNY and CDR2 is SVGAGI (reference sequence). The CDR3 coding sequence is TGTGCCAGCAGTTACACCCGACAGGGCGACCGGGACCGCACCTTC. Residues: CASSYTRQGDRDRTF.

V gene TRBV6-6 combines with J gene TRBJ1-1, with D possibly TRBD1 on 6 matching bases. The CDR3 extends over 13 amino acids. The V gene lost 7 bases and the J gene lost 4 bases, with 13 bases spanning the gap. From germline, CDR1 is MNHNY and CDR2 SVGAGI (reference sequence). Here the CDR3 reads CASTRGGGTEAFF. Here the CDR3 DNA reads TGTGCCAGCACCCGGGGAGGGGGCACTGAAGCTTTCTTT.

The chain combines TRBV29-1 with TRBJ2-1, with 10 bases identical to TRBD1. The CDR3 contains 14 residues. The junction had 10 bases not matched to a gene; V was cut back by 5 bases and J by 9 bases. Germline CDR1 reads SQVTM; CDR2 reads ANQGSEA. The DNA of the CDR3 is TGCAGCGTTCCGGGACAGGGGAAAATAGGTGAGCAGTTCTTC. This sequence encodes CSVPGQGKIGEQFF.